This T cell receptor (beta chain) was observed in a study of T cell responses to AZD1222 COVID-19 vaccine. Using immunoSEQ multiplex PCR, the repertoire was profiled, and TCRdb retains in-frame clones only, with some absent. The sample yields 90,000 to 120,000 clones, 70% to 90% seen once. The germline CDR1 and CDR2 sequences are MNHNS and SASEGT. The CDR3 runs to 15 residues. V was pared by 1 base and J by 4 bases, with 13 bases between. Findings of the study overall: Receipt of two AZD1222 doses was followed by a rise in Spike-specific TCR breadth and depth.

With respect to this clone: The antigen is undetermined.

Sequences were derived from peripheral blood, sampled 28 days after the second AZD1222 dose. This TCR was sampled from an adult who received the AZD1222 COVID-19 vaccine. The V and J genes are TRBV6-1 and TRBJ1-2, with TRBD1 as a possible D gene (5 bases). In DNA, the CDR3 is TGTGCCAGCAGTGAAGGGTATTTCGACAGCTATGGCTACACCTTC. Translating it yields CASSEGYFDSYGYTF.